The 24 T cell receptor beta chains in this list originate from one sample, sequenced in a study of beta chain features in type 1 diabetes. Study-level points and caveats: Among all four CD4+ subsets, Type 1 diabetes patients had TCRB CDR3s that were moderately but significantly shorter.

No antigen has been assigned to these receptors. The entirety of the isolated RNA underwent reverse transcription, so expressed TCRB transcripts were sequenced. TCRdb's copy holds only in-frame clones and misses some; the assay was immunoSEQ multiplex PCR. The sample includes some 350,000 clones, over 9% of them seen just once. What was sequenced was central memory CD4+ T cells from blood. The receptors derive from a man aged 25 to 40 with type 1 diabetes.

V gene TRBV7-9 combines with J gene TRBJ2-4; D call uncertain. This CDR3 comprises 12 residues. Trimming took off 7 bases at V and 2 bases at J, with 6 bases between the two ends. Germline V gives CDR1 SEHNR, CDR2 FQNEAQ (reference sequence). In DNA, the CDR3 is TGTGCCAGCACAGAAACCAAAAACATTCAGTACTTC. Residues: CASTETKNIQYF.

This clone was counted ten times or more. The CDR3 region is CASSPPDKTEAFF. The CDR3, as DNA: TGTGCCAGCAGCCCCCCCGATAAGACCGAAGCTTTCTTT. The genes are TRBV5-6 and TRBJ1-1; D gene unclear. The ends were cut back, 4 bases at V and 8 bases at J, with 15 bases in the middle. Germline V gives CDR1 SGHDT, CDR2 YYEEEE. This CDR3 region has 13 residues.

This clone was recorded a few times. This chain links TRBV9 with TRBJ1-2; D is undetermined. V was clipped by 1 base and J by 8 bases, with 9 bases between them. In germline, CDR1 is SGDLS, CDR2 YYNGEE. The CDR3 consists of 12 residues. CDR3 DNA sequence: TGTGCCAGCAGCGTATTTACTGGCGGCTACACCTTC. This encodes CASSVFTGGYTF.

The V and J genes are TRBV7-3 and TRBJ2-1; D is unclear. The germline gives CDR1 SGHTA, CDR2 FQGTGA. The V end was cut by 2 bases, the J end by 2 bases, with 10 bases between. CDR3 size: 15 residues. Here the CDR3 DNA reads TGTGCCAGCAGCTTATTGGGCGGCCCCTACAATGAGCAGTTCTTC. Its protein is CASSLLGGPYNEQFF.

The chain uses TRBV6-6 and TRBJ1-5; tentatively, D is TRBD1 (6 bases). Germline lookup yields CDR1 MNHNY and CDR2 SVGAGI (reference sequence). V lost 0 bases to trimming and J lost 1 base, with 10 bases between them. This CDR3 spans 16 amino acids. The CDR3 sequence: CASSYSTGTSNQPQHF. Written as DNA, the CDR3 is TGTGCCAGCAGTTACTCGACCGGGACAAGCAATCAGCCCCAGCATTTT.

Only a few counts were recorded for this clone. This sequence joins TRBV25-1 and TRBJ2-3, with D perhaps TRBD2 (6 bases). The CDR3 consists of 12 residues. The germline V and J ends were trimmed by 7 bases and 11 bases, with 16 bases remaining between them. Per germline, CDR1 MGHDK and CDR2 SYGVNS. The CDR3 bases are TGTGCCAGCACCCAGGGCGGGGAGAAGCAGTATTTT. Its translation is CASTQGGEKQYF.

This clone came up many times. The J gene is TRBJ2-5, the V gene TRBV9; D gene ambiguous. The CDR3 extends over 12 amino acids. Germline CDR1 reads SGDLS; CDR2 reads YYNGEE. Trimming stripped 4 bases from V and 9 bases from J, with 13 bases between. As DNA, the CDR3 is TGTGCCAGCAGCCTCTTTGGACGAGCCCAGTACTTC. This translates into CASSLFGRAQYF.

This clone was observed at least ten times. The gene calls are TRBV4-1 and TRBJ1-5, with TRBD1 as a possible D gene (5 bases). V lost 0 bases, J lost 11 bases, and 11 bases lay in between. The CDR3 runs 13 residues. Germline assignment: CDR1 MGHRA and CDR2 YSYEKL. CDR3 residues: CASSQDVRGAQHF. The CDR3 coding sequence is TGCGCCAGCAGCCAAGATGTTCGGGGGGCCCAGCATTTT.

In this sample, this clone turned up a few times. The rearrangement links TRBV18 to TRBJ2-5; TRBD1 matches 9 bases. The J call could be wrong; TRBJ2-7 is a better fit for the DNA end. This CDR3 is built from 14 residues. Germline V CDR1 and CDR2: KGHSH, LQKENI. CDR3 nucleotide sequence: TGTGCCAGCTCACTACGACAGGGGGTGGACGAGCAGTACTTC. Its translation is CASSLRQGVDEQYF.

Only a few counts were recorded for this clone. The V and J genes are TRBV5-6 and TRBJ2-7; 9 bases are shared with TRBD2. Germline trimming cut 4 bases from V and 3 bases from J; bases unmatched to any gene: 5. Germline V gene lookup returns CDR1 SGHDT and CDR2 YYEEEE. The CDR3 length is 14 residues. The CDR3 reads CASSLAGSGYEQYF. In nucleotides, the CDR3 is TGTGCCAGCAGCCTAGCGGGGTCAGGCTACGAGCAGTACTTC.

This clone was observed a handful of times. The gene calls are TRBV27 and TRBJ2-1; 11 nucleotides match TRBD2. Germline-derived CDR1 and CDR2 are MNHEY and SMNVEV (reference sequence). V dropped 5 bases and J dropped 9; count of bases not matched to a gene: 6. CDR3 length: 14 residues. This CDR3 reads CASSETSGSSEQFF. The CDR3 nucleotides are TGTGCCAGCAGTGAAACTAGCGGGAGCTCTGAGCAGTTCTTC.

This clone was seen a handful of times. J is TRBJ2-3 and V is TRBV11-3, with 11 bases that match TRBD1. Germline-derived CDR1 and CDR2 are SGHNT and YENEEA. This CDR3 spans 14 amino acids. Trimming removed 5 bases from V and 11 bases from J; junction bases left unmatched: 9. CDR3 region: CASSPRTGGGLQYF. The DNA for the CDR3 is TGTGCCAGCAGCCCCAGGACAGGGGGCGGATTGCAGTATTTT.

The V and J genes are TRBV2 and TRBJ2-5, with TRBD2 identical over 15 bases. Germline assignment: CDR1 SNHLY and CDR2 FYNNEI. Losses at the gene ends were 6 bases for V and 5 bases for J; bases not matched to a gene: 7. CDR3 length equals 16 residues. The CDR3 spells CASSRTSGRARETQYF. The CDR3, as DNA: TGTGCCAGCAGCCGGACTAGCGGGAGGGCCAGGGAGACCCAGTACTTC.

The sample holds a few counts of this clone. A read error may produce the germline difference seen at one junction end. The chain couples TRBV7-2 to TRBJ1-2, with D possibly TRBD1 on 6 matching bases. The CDR3 spans 11 residues. CDR1 is SGHTA, CDR2 FQGNSA, per germline. The CDR3, as DNA: TGTGCCAGCAGCCATGGACAGTCCTATTTCTTC. Encoded protein: CASSHGQSYFF.

The gene calls are TRBV6-5 and TRBJ1-3; no clear D gene. The V gene lost 5 bases and the J gene lost 3 bases, with 5 bases spanning the gap. Germline CDR1 reads MNHEY; CDR2 reads SVGAGI. There are 12 residues in the CDR3. As DNA, the CDR3 is TGTGCCAGCAGTGCCAGTGGAAACACCATATATTTT. Its translation: CASSASGNTIYF.

About this clone: Other DNA sequences in the sample encode the same CDR3. CDR3 DNA: TGTGCCAGCTCACCGGGACAGAACACTGAAGCTTTCTTT. Its protein product is CASSPGQNTEAFF. This sequence joins TRBV18 and TRBJ1-1, with D possibly matching TRBD1 (6 bases). The CDR3 is made up of 13 amino acids. In germline, CDR1 is KGHSH, CDR2 LQKENI. V lost 3 bases to trimming and J lost 1 base, with 6 bases between them.

In this sample, this clone turned up a few times. V and J are TRBV6-5 and TRBJ2-7, with D unclear. The CDR3 is 13 residues long. Per the germline V gene, CDR1 is MNHEY and CDR2 is SVGAGI. V lost 6 bases, J lost 1 base, and 10 bases lay in between. The CDR3 protein is CASRPGRSYEQYF. The DNA of the CDR3 is TGTGCCAGCAGACCCGGACGGTCCTACGAGCAGTACTTC.

The table lists this clone with a few counts. V usage is TRBV9 and J usage is TRBJ1-3, with unresolved D. V was pared by 4 bases and J by 0 bases, with 14 bases between. Germline V CDR1 and CDR2: SGDLS, YYNGEE. CDR3 size: 16 residues. The chain's CDR3 is CASSSHATSSGNTIYF. CDR3 sequence (DNA): TGTGCCAGCAGCTCCCACGCGACGAGCTCTGGAAACACCATATATTTT.

This clone was found a few times. The chain has TRBV28 and TRBJ2-7; maybe TRBD2 (6 bases). Trimming cost V 4 bases and J 3 bases, with 16 bases left between them. This CDR3 contains 15 residues. Germline CDR1 MDHEN, CDR2 SYDVKM. The CDR3 here is CASSYVRGGVYEQYF. DNA for the CDR3: TGTGCCAGCAGTTATGTCCGGGGCGGGGTCTACGAGCAGTACTTC. The full variable domain, with the rest looked up from reference TRBV28 and TRBJ2-7, is DVKVTQSSRYLVKRTGEKVFLECVQDMDHENMFWYRQDPGLGLRLIYFSYDVKMKEKGDIPEGYSVSREKKERFSLILESASTNQTSMYLCASSYVRGGVYEQYFGPGTRLTVT.

V gene TRBV6-6 combines with J gene TRBJ2-5; no firm D call. The CDR3 has 14 residues. Germline V gene lookup returns CDR1 MNHNY and CDR2 SVGAGI (reference sequence). The V end was cut by 5 bases, the J end by 2 bases, with 12 bases between. For the CDR3, the DNA is TGTGCCAGCAGTGTCAGATTAGAACAAGAGACCCAGTACTTC. Amino acids: CASSVRLEQETQYF.

About this clone itself: One end of the junction is discordant with germline, which a read error may explain. Other DNA sequences in the sample encode the same CDR3. The chain uses TRBV27 and TRBJ2-7; weak D call: TRBD1 (5 bases). This CDR3 region has 16 residues. Germline lookup yields CDR1 MNHEY and CDR2 SMNVEV (reference sequence). CDR3 region: CASSLSLGQPSYEQYF. The DNA for the CDR3 is TGTGCCAGCAGTCTATCCCTAGGACAACCCTCCTACGAGCAGTACTTC.

This clone was counted many times. The rearrangement uses TRBV2 and TRBJ1-5; 10 bases map to TRBD1. Per germline, CDR1 SNHLY and CDR2 FYNNEI. There are 12 residues in the CDR3. Losses at the gene ends were 4 bases for V and 12 bases for J; bases not matched to a gene: 3. The CDR3 DNA reads as TGTGCCAGCAGTGGGACAGGGGGTCACCAGCATTTT. It translates to CASSGTGGHQHF.

The V gene is TRBV11-1, the J gene TRBJ2-5, with 10 bases that match TRBD2. V lost 4 bases, J lost 5 bases, and 13 bases stayed unmatched. The CDR3 length is 17 residues. Germline values: CDR1 SGHAT, CDR2 FQDESV (reference sequence). CDR3: CASSSRTSGPSPETQYF. The DNA for the CDR3 is TGTGCCAGCAGCTCTAGGACTAGCGGACCCTCCCCCGAGACCCAGTACTTC. The full variable domain, rest sourced from reference TRBV11-1 and TRBJ2-5, is EAEVAQSPRYKITEKSQAVAFWCDPISGHATLYWYRQILGQGPELLVQFQDESVVDDSQLPKDRFSAERLKGVDSTLKIQPAELGDSAMYLCASSSRTSGPSPETQYFGPGTRLLVL.

The chain recombines TRBV5-6 with TRBJ2-7; TRBD1 matches 9 bases. V lost 4 bases and J lost 11; bases outside the gene matches: 10. The CDR3 runs to 13 residues. Germline V CDR1 and CDR2: SGHDT, YYEEEE. CDR3 region: CASSPGQGRAEYF. The CDR3 DNA reads as TGTGCCAGCAGCCCGGGACAGGGAAGGGCGGAGTACTTC.